This TCR beta chain was documented in a study of Ad26.COV2.S vaccination and SARS-CoV-2 variants. As for the study in general: In the study, Ad26.COV2.S was injected intramuscularly once, or twice 56 days apart. Study results and caveats: Responses of spike-specific T cells (both CD8+ and CD4+) reportedly showed substantial breadth after vaccination.

The repertoire was sequenced with immunoSEQ multiplex PCR; TCRdb's copy has only in-frame clones and lacks some. The sample has some 390,000 clones; about 88% are singletons. Remarks on this clone: Its antigen is not identified.

Treatment indicated: some 20 received Ad26.COV2.S at low or high dose, single or two shots; about 5 received placebo; per-sample allocation not given. Collection of samples fell on day 63 after the first vaccine or placebo injection. Germline values: CDR1 KGHSH, CDR2 LQKENI. There are 14 residues in the CDR3. V lost 2 bases to trimming and J lost 1 base, with 5 bases between them. This TCR derives from a person aged 18-65 years who received the Ad26.COV2.S COVID-19 vaccine or a placebo. The V gene is TRBV18, the J gene TRBJ2-2; the D gene is possibly TRBD2 (5 bases). The specimen was peripheral blood, collected in a trial of Ad26.COV2.S vaccine versus placebo. The chain's CDR3 is CASSPAGNTGELFF. CDR3 DNA: TGTGCCAGCTCACCAGCGGGGAACACCGGGGAGCTGTTTTTT. Together with reference TRBV18 and TRBJ2-2, the CDR3 gives the full variable domain: NAGVMQNPRHLVRRRGQEARLRCSPMKGHSHVYWYRQLPEEGLKFMVYLQKENIIDESGMPKERFSAEFPKEGPSILRIQQVVRGDSAAYFCASSPAGNTGELFFGEGSRLTVL.